This T cell receptor (beta chain) was captured by sequencing in a study of cytomegalovirus exposure and HLA in healthy donors (dated by TCRdb to the late 2010s). Study-level background: An earlier analysis of fewer than 750 of the donors reported 250 to 350 Gb of sequence data and approximately 120 million unique TCR beta sequences obtained from some 200 million T cells. An early release covering roughly 580 HLA-typed donors comprised 250 to 350 gigabases of sequencing data and roughly 85 million unique TCR sequences. Of the 300 to 500 genotyped donors, more than 75% were placed in the genetic ancestry cluster associated with self-reported Caucasian donors. The aim of the study was to test whether cataloging public T cell receptors could identify signatures of past pathogen exposure. The study used immunosequencing to profile the T cell repertoires of 670 or so subjects and linked those repertoires to cytomegalovirus serostatus. In addition to the first cohort of about 650 subjects, a separate validation cohort of 100 to 150 different subjects was used. To predict cytomegalovirus infection status, the study combined high-throughput TCR immunosequencing, statistical association of individual TCRs with disease status, and machine learning. In a later analysis, previously published TCR beta repertoires from several hundred donors were re-analyzed and high-resolution HLA genotyping was added so that TCR occurrence patterns could be studied. Rather than drawing on any new phenotypic data, the later analysis identified candidate immune exposures from TCR beta sequences and the way those sequences occurred across donors. In an earlier analysis of 587 of the donors, high-throughput TCR beta sequencing was used to judge whether each TCR beta V gene segment behaved as functional or pseudogenic. Alongside the repertoire data, information on donor age, sex, ethnicity and CMV serostatus was compiled. In a later genetic analysis, genome-wide SNP genotypes for about 55% of the roughly 670 donors were used, and that subset was treated as a discovery cohort. Every repertoire in the discovery cohort had been generated on one and the same sequencing platform. Class I and class II HLA loci were covered by the typing at four-digit resolution. Typing coverage varied by locus: roughly 620-640 donors for A, B, C, DRB1 and DQB1; roughly 520 for DQA1; about 570 for DPA1; around 450 for DPB1. Several DR-DQ haplotypes were treated as single units for association and clustering because of strong linkage in the cohort. On average, around 200,000 unique TCR beta nucleotide sequences were sequenced per donor among about 400 genotyped donors of the cohort, with roughly 20% of those sequences being non-productive. Here is what the overall study found, with its caveats: A further reported finding was that TCR beta sequences accurately predicted the HLA-A and HLA-B alleles for most subjects in the first cohort. In a later analysis, several top co-occurrence clusters were reported to appear linked to parvovirus B19, influenza, CMV and Epstein-Barr virus. The study listed over 150 TCR beta chains as associated with cytomegalovirus. Specific HLA alleles were associated with over 15,000 TCR beta sequences at a false discovery rate of 0.05 in a later analysis. In a later analysis, HLA-associated TCR beta chains were found to be more clonally expanded and to have lower generation probabilities than equally common non-associated chains. Assigning TCR associations to individual alleles was difficult when HLA alleles, especially DR and DQ, strongly co-occurred. This cohort had only TCR beta chains sequenced, and the lack of alpha or paired-chain data limited which features could be detected. In an earlier analysis of 587 of the donors, most TCR beta V segments were observed in productive rearrangements about 87% or about 30% of the time, broadly matching IMGT annotations. Because the 87-base-pair reads could not distinguish some IMGT-functional V segments, including TRBV6-2 and TRBV6-3, those segments were excluded. Because counts were too low, some 16 rarely observed V segments, including chromosome 9 orphons, were excluded from the earlier analysis of some 590 of the donors. It was suggested by the authors that the approach could potentially be generalized to other disease states and immunological phenotypes. Most TCR sequences were observed very rarely across donors, whereas some public TCRs were present in many individuals. Correlated functional status among segregating V segments might reflect linkage disequilibrium, but an unknown experimental factor could not be ruled out. V-gene and J-gene trimming of TCR beta chains was associated with a missense DCLRE1C variant in a later genetic analysis, and the association was replicated in an independent cohort. A cluster of highly shared sequence variants was judged likely to be a technical artifact of the sequencing pipeline. Cytomegalovirus status was reported to be diagnosed by the classifier with high specificity and sensitivity in both the original and validation cohorts. According to a later analysis, TCR association rates differed among HLA loci, with DRB1 alleles showing the most associated TCRs and HLA-C alleles showing the fewest. Immune exposure information for the cohort was limited to CMV serostatus. Three of the identified cytomegalovirus-associated TCR beta chains were confirmed in vitro to be specific for cytomegalovirus antigens. The presence/absence analyses assumed that sequencing depth was roughly uniform across donors, and that assumption may not be true. HLA typing was unavailable for some donors at each locus, so association tests used only the typed subset. According to a later analysis, most CMV-associated TCR beta chains appeared to be HLA-restricted, and the HLA associations seemed to be driven largely by CMV exposure. According to a later genetic analysis, donors in an Asian-associated ancestry cluster had fewer N-insertions in productive TCRs than the roughly 670-donor mean.

Between the V and J ends, shortened by 3 bases and 4 bases respectively, the junction contains 10 bases. The germline V gene (reference sequence) provides CDR1 MNHEY and CDR2 SMNVEV. The cysteine opens and the phenylalanine closes a CDR3 of 13 amino acids. Just CDR3 DNA is preserved here, 39 bases in frame from base 1. The receptor library was made with the immunoSEQ multiplex PCR assay. The multiplex PCR relied on a mix of 60 forward primers for TCR Vbeta segments and 13 reverse primers for TCR Jbeta segments. A multiplex PCR assay on genomic DNA amplified the CDR3 region of rearranged TCR beta genes. The amplified TCR beta libraries were sequenced on the Illumina HiSeq System as 87-base-pair reads. In the source study's methods: A later analysis counted approximately 76 million unique TCR beta chains across the 500 to 850 repertoires, and some 11 million of these chains were shared by at least two donors. Raw reads were error-corrected and collapsed into unique sequences by a nearest-neighbor algorithm in which closely related sequences were merged to remove PCR and sequencing errors. V, D and J gene segments were assigned by aligning CDR3 sequences to IMGT reference sequences. For a sequence to be retained, a match of at least six nucleotides was required to both a V gene segment and a J gene segment. Rearrangements were called productive when the CDR3 lacked stop codons and stayed in frame with V and J; all others were non-productive. CDR3 was defined by IMGT convention, running from the second conserved V-encoded cysteine to the conserved J-encoded phenylalanine. Sequences without an unambiguous match to a single V gene segment were excluded from the earlier analysis of about 640 of the donors. An earlier analysis of a few hundred of the donors called V segments functional above 56.7% productive rearrangements and segregating when the between-donor standard deviation exceeded 5%. A statistical classification framework was built for diagnosing cytomegalovirus status from the catalog of TCR beta chain sequences. A later analysis assigned V and J genes by comparing TCR nucleotide sequences with IMGT/GENE-DB human TR gene sequences. In a later analysis, CDR3 sequences and most-parsimonious VDJ recombination scenarios were assigned using the TCRdist pipeline. A later analysis defined each TCR beta chain by its CDR3 amino acid sequence plus V-gene family, and excluded reads lacking a unique V-gene family. As a way to deal with suspected cross-contamination and a sequencing artifact, a later analysis dropped approximately 590 nucleotide sequences that were highly shared and had low generation probability. In a later analysis, a clonal expansion index was calculated for each public chain from normalized within-repertoire ranks of inferred template counts. Generation probabilities in a later analysis came from a VDJ recombination model fitted to out-of-frame rearrangements, and those results were checked against IGoR. In a later analysis, hypergeometric tests were used to score TCR-TCR, TCR-HLA and TCR-CMV co-occurrence, with a repertoire-size bias correction applied to TCR pairs. To estimate false discovery rates, a later analysis permuted the HLA or CMV assignments 20 times. In a later analysis, co-occurring TCRs were grouped with DBSCAN, and TCRdist sequence similarity was added when clustering was performed within HLA-allele-positive subsets. Repertoires with fewer than 30,000 or more than 120,000 public chains were left out of co-occurrence clustering, as were four to six repertoires with anomalous nucleotide sharing. Imported from immuneACCESS, the table was reduced by TCRdb to in-frame sequences with V and J called. These copies leave out some clones; in studies compared against another copy, an unresolved V gene accounts for under half, and the cause of the remainder is not known. The DNA was the basis for D and trimming; V, J and clone size are from that table. For this sample there are 100,000 to 150,000 clones; about 81% appear just once. Clones ranked in the top ten supply roughly 1.1% of the sample.

The cohort consisted of approximately 690 healthy bone marrow donors. At the time of sampling, every cohort member was nominally healthy, though immune exposures that went unrecorded were likely present. The donor was CMV seronegative and belonged to the group of approximately 320 seronegative cohort members. A peripheral blood sample was collected from each donor, and TCR beta sequencing was performed on peripheral blood mononuclear cells. The Qiagen DNeasy Blood Extraction Kit was used to extract genomic DNA from the blood cell samples. Notes on this clone: The clone's antigen remains unknown. No base quality values were provided; no much bigger clone lies one nucleotide off.

The sequencing sample was made of PBMCs. The TCR originated in a young woman in good health and CMV-seronegative. The V and J segments used are TRBV27 and TRBJ2-7; a weak D assignment points to TRBD1 (5 bases agree). CDR3 region: CASSLTVGYEQYF. The nucleotides read TGTGCCAGCAGTTTGACAGTTGGGTACGAGCAGTACTTC.